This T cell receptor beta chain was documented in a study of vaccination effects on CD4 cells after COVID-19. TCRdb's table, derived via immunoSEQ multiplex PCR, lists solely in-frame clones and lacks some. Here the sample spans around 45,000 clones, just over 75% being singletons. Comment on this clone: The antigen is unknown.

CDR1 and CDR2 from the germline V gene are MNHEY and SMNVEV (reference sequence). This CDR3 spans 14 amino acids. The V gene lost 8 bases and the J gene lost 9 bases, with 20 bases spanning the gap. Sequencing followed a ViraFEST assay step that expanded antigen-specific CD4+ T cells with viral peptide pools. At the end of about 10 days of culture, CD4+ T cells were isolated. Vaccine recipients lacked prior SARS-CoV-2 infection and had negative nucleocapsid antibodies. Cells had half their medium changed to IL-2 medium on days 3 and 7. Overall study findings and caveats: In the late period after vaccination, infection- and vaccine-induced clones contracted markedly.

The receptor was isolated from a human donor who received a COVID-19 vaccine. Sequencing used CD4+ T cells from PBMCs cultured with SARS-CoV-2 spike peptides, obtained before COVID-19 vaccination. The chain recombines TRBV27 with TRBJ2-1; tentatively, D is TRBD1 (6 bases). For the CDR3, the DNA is TGTGCCAGCGCTTTACAGGGCCCTTTGGCTGAGCAGTTCTTC. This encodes CASALQGPLAEQFF.